One sample yielded the 30 T cell receptor beta chains listed below, sequenced in a study of shared clonotypes between healthy human individuals. Libraries were prepared by immunoSEQ multiplex PCR; TCRdb keeps only in-frame clonotypes and omits some of them. The sample shows about 2 million clones, approximately 95% of them seen only once. The naive CD8 fraction comprised CD45RO-negative cells positively selected for CCR7 and excluded terminally differentiated effector memory CD45RA+ cells. Sequenced input: naive CD8+ T cells sorted from blood. These receptors came from a man aged 18 to 30 in good health.

About this clone itself: The same CDR3 arises from other DNA sequences in this sample as well. The CDR3 bases are TGCGCCAGCAGCTTGCGCGGGGGACCATACGAGCAGTACTTC. Its translation is CASSLRGGPYEQYF. V usage is TRBV5-1 and J usage is TRBJ2-7; the match to TRBD2 covers 7 bases. The CDR3 has 14 amino acids. J gave up 4 bases and V 1 base, and 5 bases lay outside the gene matches. The V gene's germline CDR1 is SGHRS and CDR2 YFSETQ.

The chain joins TRBV9 to TRBJ1-2; 8 bases line up with TRBD1. V trimming: 4 bases; J trimming: 7 bases; junction bases outside the gene matches: 6. The CDR3 totals 13 residues. The germline CDR1 and CDR2 sequences are SGDLS and YYNGEE. CDR3: CASSHGQGRGYTF. CDR3 bases: TGTGCCAGCAGCCACGGACAGGGTCGTGGCTACACCTTC. Based on the CDR3 plus reference TRBV9 and TRBJ1-2, the full variable domain is DSGVTQTPKHLITATGQRVTLRCSPRSGDLSVYWYQQSLDQGLQFLIQYYNGEERAKGNILERFSAQQFPDLHSELNLSSLELGDSALYFCASSHGQGRGYTFGSGTRLTVV.

This chain joins TRBV6-4 and TRBJ2-1; TRBD2 aligns across 7 bases. The CDR3 spans 16 residues. J lost 0 bases, V lost 6 bases, and 8 bases had no gene match. Germline CDR1 reads MRHNA; CDR2 reads SNTAGT. CDR3 in DNA: TGTGCCAGCAGCGTTCTTGGCGGGGGCTCCTACAATGAGCAGTTCTTC. This sequence encodes CASSVLGGGSYNEQFF.

The V gene is TRBV14, the J gene TRBJ2-3, with D possibly TRBD2 on 6 matching bases. The V gene's germline CDR1 is SGHDN and CDR2 FVKESK. CDR3 size: 15 residues. The germline V and J ends were trimmed by 8 bases and 3 bases, with 18 bases remaining between them. CDR3 bases: TGTGCCAGCGGGGAGGTAGACAGCGGGACAGATACGCAGTATTTT. It translates to CASGEVDSGTDTQYF.

The V and J genes are TRBV28 and TRBJ1-5, with unresolved D. Germline V gene lookup returns CDR1 MDHEN and CDR2 SYDVKM. Trimming removed 3 bases from V and 3 bases from J, with 15 bases in between. The CDR3 loop spans 16 amino acids. Written as DNA, the CDR3 is TGTGCCAGCAGTTTTGCTCCTCAGGAGCCCAATCAGCCCCAGCATTTT. Its translation is CASSFAPQEPNQPQHF.

On this clone: The identical CDR3 is also encoded by other nucleotide sequences in the sample. The chain is built from TRBV27 and TRBJ2-1, with 8 positions matching TRBD2. The CDR3 spans 14 residues. Germline loops: CDR1 MNHEY, CDR2 SMNVEV (reference sequence). Trimming cost V 2 bases and J 3 bases; bases outside gene matches: 0. CDR3 loop: CASSLAGGYNEQFF. CDR3 nucleotide sequence: TGTGCCAGCAGTTTAGCGGGGGGCTACAATGAGCAGTTCTTC.

This chain links TRBV13 with TRBJ2-3, with TRBD2 matching 12 bases. Germline CDR1 PRHDT, CDR2 FYEKMQ (reference sequence). This CDR3 is built from 14 residues. J lost 2 bases, V lost 8 bases, and 2 bases had no gene match. The chain's CDR3 is CASGLAGYTDTQYF. CDR3 DNA sequence: TGTGCCAGCGGACTAGCGGGGTACACAGATACGCAGTATTTT.

This chain connects TRBV2 to TRBJ2-7, with 7 bases lining up with TRBD2. The germline V gene has CDR1 SNHLY and CDR2 FYNNEI. This CDR3 has 14 residues. With 7 bases clipped from V and 0 bases from J, the junction kept 6 bases outside the gene matches. CDR3 amino acids: CASKEWGGSYEQYF. In DNA, the CDR3 is TGTGCCAGCAAGGAGTGGGGGGGCTCCTACGAGCAGTACTTC.

The chain uses TRBV7-9 and TRBJ2-1; 7 bases match TRBD1. The CDR3 is 16 amino acids. In germline, CDR1 is SEHNR, CDR2 FQNEAQ (reference sequence). V was pared by 5 bases and J by 0 bases, with 7 bases of the junction left unmatched. CDR3 nucleotide sequence: TGTGCCAGCAGCCCCCGGCAGGGGGTCTCCTACAATGAGCAGTTCTTC. Amino acid sequence: CASSPRQGVSYNEQFF.

This chain uses TRBV7-9 with TRBJ1-6, with TRBD1 matching over 7 bases. In germline, CDR1 is SEHNR, CDR2 FQNEAQ (reference sequence). CDR3 length: 16 residues. The V gene end was trimmed by 5 bases and the J gene end by 8 bases; junction bases not matched to a gene: 12. In DNA, the CDR3 is TGTGCCAGCAGCCCAACCCAGGAGGGGGCGGATTCACCCCTCCACTTT. Protein: CASSPTQEGADSPLHF.

The rearrangement uses TRBV6-1 and TRBJ2-2, with a weak D call TRBD1 (6 bases). The CDR3 runs to 14 residues. CDR1 and CDR2 from the germline V gene are MNHNS and SASEGT. Trimming stripped 8 bases from V and 1 base from J, with 11 bases between. The CDR3 protein is CASPRQENTGELFF. In DNA form, the CDR3 reads TGTGCCAGCCCAAGACAGGAGAACACCGGGGAGCTGTTTTTT.

The chain couples TRBV11-2 to TRBJ2-5; D is perhaps TRBD1 or TRBD2 (6 bases each). This CDR3 comprises 16 residues. Germline V lookup: CDR1 SGHAT, CDR2 FQNNGV. The V gene lost 1 base and the J gene lost 3 bases, with 15 bases spanning the gap. CDR3 sequence (DNA): TGTGCCAGCAGCTTAGGCCTCGGGGGCCCCAAAGAGACCCAGTACTTC. Protein: CASSLGLGGPKETQYF.

V usage is TRBV4-2 and J usage is TRBJ2-7, with D maybe TRBD1 (5 bases). In germline, CDR1 is LGHNA, CDR2 YNFKEQ. Trimming cost V 1 base and J 5 bases, with 12 bases left between them. The CDR3 has 14 residues. The CDR3 is CASSQVQGIHEQYF. DNA for the CDR3: TGTGCCAGCAGCCAAGTCCAGGGTATCCACGAGCAGTACTTC.

The genes are TRBV4-1 and TRBJ2-3, with 8 bases lining up with TRBD2. Germline V gene sequence: CDR1 MGHRA, CDR2 YSYEKL. The CDR3 has 14 amino acids. Trimming at V came to 4 bases and at J to 6 bases, leaving 6 bases not matched to a gene. The CDR3 DNA sequence: TGCGCCAGCAGCCTACTTTCGGGGGGGGATACGCAGTATTTT. Translation: CASSLLSGGDTQYF.

The CDR3 DNA follows: TGTGCCAGTAGTTGGGGTAACTATGGCTACACCTTC. Translated: CASSWGNYGYTF. The chain employs TRBV19 and TRBJ1-2; D is undetermined. Germline-derived CDR1 and CDR2 are LNHDA and SQIVND (reference sequence). This CDR3 comprises 12 residues. Deletions cut 5 bases from V and 1 base from J, with 5 bases between.

The chain combines TRBV23-1 with TRBJ2-1; 9 bases align to TRBD2. TRBV23-1 carries the ORF label, with uncertain function. The ends lost 7 bases at V and 6 bases at J; junction bases unmatched: 7. This CDR3 has 14 residues. The CDR3 loop reads CASKWTSASNEQFF. In DNA form, the CDR3 reads TGCGCCAGCAAGTGGACTAGCGCTTCCAATGAGCAGTTCTTC.

V usage is TRBV6-1 and J usage is TRBJ1-2, with D perhaps matching TRBD1 (6 bases). The V and J ends lost 3 bases and 8 bases respectively, with 10 bases between them. The germline V gene encodes CDR1 MNHNS and CDR2 SASEGT. The CDR3 is made up of 12 amino acids. This CDR3 reads CASSDDGGGYTF. The CDR3 DNA reads TGTGCCAGCAGTGACGACGGGGGCGGCTACACCTTC.

The rearrangement uses TRBV7-9 and TRBJ2-1, with no clear D. This CDR3 has 13 residues. Germline V gene data show CDR1 as SEHNR and CDR2 as FQNEAQ (reference sequence). The V and J ends lost 5 bases and 12 bases respectively, with 17 bases between them. The DNA for the CDR3 is TGTGCCAGCAGCCCCCCTTTCCAGGAACTGCAGTTCTTC. Translation gives CASSPPFQELQFF.

In this sample, this clone turned up a few times. The same CDR3 arises from other DNA sequences in this sample as well. The V gene is TRBV9, the J gene TRBJ2-7; 10 bases are a match to TRBD2. The CDR3 is 15 amino acids. Germline V CDR1 and CDR2: SGDLS, YYNGEE. After removal of 0 bases from V and 4 bases from J, the junction contained 4 bases not matched to a gene. The CDR3 nucleotides read TGTGCCAGCAGCGTAGGGCTAGCGGGAGAGTACGAGCAGTACTTC. Encoded protein: CASSVGLAGEYEQYF.

V is TRBV7-8 and J is TRBJ2-2; D may correspond to TRBD1 or TRBD2 (5 bases each). The germline gives CDR1 SGHVS, CDR2 FQNEAQ. V lost 5 bases, J lost 1 base, and 17 bases lay in between. The CDR3 spans 17 residues. CDR3: CASSHVRGGWNTGELFF. The CDR3 region has the DNA TGTGCCAGCAGCCACGTCCGTGGGGGTTGGAACACCGGGGAGCTGTTTTTT.

The gene calls are TRBV9 and TRBJ2-3, with 7 bases fitting TRBD1. V lost 1 base to trimming and J lost 0 bases; unmatched junction nucleotides: 11. From germline, CDR1 is SGDLS and CDR2 YYNGEE. The CDR3 consists of 18 residues. The CDR3: CASSVPLIEGASTDTQYF. DNA for the CDR3: TGTGCCAGCAGCGTACCACTCATCGAGGGGGCTAGCACAGATACGCAGTATTTT.

V is TRBV28 and J is TRBJ2-2; tentatively, D is TRBD1 or TRBD2 (5 bases each). Germline CDR1 is MDHEN and CDR2 is SYDVKM. The ends were cut back, 3 bases at V and 6 bases at J, with 14 bases in the middle. This CDR3 comprises 15 residues. The CDR3 DNA follows: TGTGCCAGCAGTTTGGCAAACGAGGGGCCCGGGGAGCTGTTTTTT. It codes for CASSLANEGPGELFF.

V and J are TRBV28 and TRBJ2-3; TRBD2 matches 7 bases. Germline V gene lookup returns CDR1 MDHEN and CDR2 SYDVKM. The trim removed 5 bases at V and 0 bases at J, leaving 20 bases unmatched. The CDR3 is 20 amino acids. In DNA form, the CDR3 reads TGTGCCAGCAGTCTATACCTAGCGGAGGGTTTTGGGGCTAGCACAGATACGCAGTATTTT. It codes for CASSLYLAEGFGASTDTQYF.

The count of this clone is one. The chain joins TRBV30 to TRBJ2-7, with 7 positions matching TRBD2. The CDR3 loop spans 14 amino acids. Germline V gene data show CDR1 as GTSNPN and CDR2 as SVGIG (reference sequence). V gave up 3 bases and J gave up 3 bases; unmatched junction bases: 8. The CDR3 DNA reads as TGTGCCTGGAGGGACCCGGGACTATTCTACGAGCAGTACTTC. It is translated as CAWRDPGLFYEQYF.

The chain recombines TRBV19 with TRBJ1-2; D uncertain. CDR1 and CDR2 from the germline V gene are LNHDA and SQIVND (reference sequence). Between the trimmed V and J ends, which lost 4 bases and 3 bases, there was a span of 9 bases. The CDR3 sequence is 13 residues long. The CDR3 DNA reads TGTGCCAGTAGTAAAGGGATGGACTATGGCTACACCTTC. It specifies CASSKGMDYGYTF. Variable domain in full (rest from reference TRBV19 and TRBJ1-2): DGGITQSPKYLFRKEGQNVTLSCEQNLNHDAMYWYRQDPGQGLRLIYYSQIVNDFQKGDIAEGYSVSREKKESFPLTVTSAQKNPTAFYLCASSKGMDYGYTFGSGTRLTVV.

V usage is TRBV30 and J usage is TRBJ2-7; the D is unclear. Germline CDR1 and CDR2: GTSNPN and SVGIG (reference sequence). The CDR3 is made up of 13 amino acids. The V end was cut by 3 bases, the J end by 1 base, with 10 bases between. The CDR3 DNA is TGTGCCTGGAGCCCGGACGGATCCTACGAGCAGTACTTC. Encoded protein: CAWSPDGSYEQYF.

This chain connects TRBV5-1 to TRBJ2-3; 9 nucleotides agree with TRBD2. With 4 bases clipped from V and 2 bases from J, the junction kept 8 bases outside the gene matches. The germline V gene has CDR1 SGHRS and CDR2 YFSETQ. This CDR3 has 16 residues. CDR3 sequence (DNA): TGCGCCAGCAGCGGCGGGACTAGCTTCCTCACAGATACGCAGTATTTT. This encodes CASSGGTSFLTDTQYF.

This clone has more than one count but fewer than ten. This chain joins TRBV5-1 and TRBJ2-7; 7 bases align to TRBD2. The CDR3 loop spans 15 amino acids. Germline V lookup: CDR1 SGHRS, CDR2 YFSETQ. V shed 4 bases and J 4 bases; nucleotides not matched to a gene: 11. As DNA, the CDR3 is TGCGCCAGCAGCCAATCGGGGGGTCTCGCGTACGAGCAGTACTTC. It translates to CASSQSGGLAYEQYF.

This chain links TRBV6-5 with TRBJ2-5; D is unresolved. TRBJ2-7 explains the end of the DNA better; the J call may be wrong. Per the germline V gene, CDR1 is MNHEY and CDR2 is SVGAGI. The CDR3 is 15 residues long. The CDR3 region has the DNA TGTGCCAGCAGTTACGCGGCAGTAAGCTCCTACGAGCAGTACTTC. Encoded protein: CASSYAAVSSYEQYF.

Note on this clone: Additional DNA sequences in this sample encode the identical CDR3. The rearrangement links TRBV7-3 to TRBJ2-2; D could derive from TRBD1 or TRBD2 (5 bases each). This CDR3 has 13 residues. With 2 bases removed from V and 4 bases from J, the gap between germline ends came to 5 bases. The germline V gene has CDR1 SGHTA and CDR2 FQGTGA. CDR3 DNA sequence: TGTGCCAGCAGCTTAGGGGGCACCGGGGAGCTGTTTTTT. This codes for CASSLGGTGELFF.